A selection of T cell receptor beta chains follows, all from one sample in a study of blood T cell repertoires in COVID-19. The assay was immunoSEQ multiplex PCR, and TCRdb's table has in-frame clones only and misses some. This table holds fewer than 200,000 clones, 83% found once. Sequencing was performed on PBMCs or T cells enriched from blood (not recorded which). The origin of the receptors is a woman in her forties or fifties in a cohort exposed to, infected with or recovered from COVID-19 (not recorded which). CDR3s include the opening cysteine and the closing phenylalanine or tryptophan. Fields, in order: V gene, clone size, D gene, J gene, CDR3 protein, CDR3 DNA. A D gene is named only where the DNA matches it firmly. Size is omitted from some rows. Given values are once, few, many or a class for expanded clones.

TRBV15	.	.	TRBJ1-2	CATSRDKAGLYGYTF	TGTGCCACCAGCAGAGATAAGGCAGGACTCTATGGCTACACCTTC
TRBV28	.	.	TRBJ1-3	CASSPQGLSGNTIYF	TGTGCCAGCAGTCCCCAGGGACTCTCTGGAAACACCATATATTTT
TRBV7-9	.	TRBD1	TRBJ1-1	CASSSPTEGQNEAFF	TGTGCCAGCAGCTCTCCTACCGAGGGACAGAATGAAGCTTTCTTT
TRBV7-2	few	.	TRBJ2-1	CASSMTGTHNNEQFF	TGTGCCAGCAGCATGACCGGGACACATAACAATGAGCAGTTCTTC
TRBV30	.	.	TRBJ1-5	CAWGQQGVGNQPQHF	TGTGCCTGGGGTCAACAGGGCGTGGGCAATCAGCCCCAGCATTTT
TRBV18	few	TRBD1	TRBJ1-1	CASSVMGQRSDTEAFF	TGTGCCAGCTCCGTGATGGGACAGCGATCCGACACTGAAGCTTTCTTT
TRBV7-9	.	TRBD2	TRBJ2-2	CASSLSLAGAGELFF	TGTGCCAGCAGCTTATCACTAGCGGGGGCCGGGGAGCTGTTTTTT
TRBV10-3	.	TRBD1	TRBJ1-5	CATWDRANQPQHF	TGTGCCACCTGGGACAGGGCAAATCAGCCCCAGCATTTT
TRBV9	.	TRBD1	TRBJ1-1	CASSDQDRPYTEAFF	TGTGCCAGCAGCGACCAGGACAGGCCGTACACTGAAGCTTTCTTT
TRBV4-3	.	TRBD1	TRBJ2-7	CASSQDLGQGATSYEQYF	TGCGCCAGCAGCCAAGATCTCGGACAGGGGGCCACCTCCTACGAGCAGTACTTC
TRBV7-6	.	.	TRBJ1-1	CASSYRALESGITEAFF	TGTGCCAGCAGCTACAGGGCTCTCGAATCAGGGATCACTGAAGCTTTCTTT